Sequencing of this T cell receptor beta chain was carried out in a study of early T cells in non-severe SARS-CoV-2 infection. Study background: Chains from this unsorted whole-blood bulk RNA could not be paired.

The CDR3 loop spans 15 amino acids. Germline V gene lookup returns CDR1 MNHEY and CDR2 SVGEGT. Trimming took 6 bases from V and 8 from J; bases not matched to a gene: 11. Unique molecular identifiers (one per individual cDNA molecule) were attached. Each CDR3 protein gets one entry after TCRdb re-called the 5' RACE reads with MiXCR. The sample lists 65,000 to 80,000 distinct CDR3 sequences; around 13% were seen once. Many counts were recorded for this clonotype. The receptor's source is an adult who was a healthcare worker with PCR-confirmed SARS-CoV-2 infection or an uninfected control (not recorded which). The chain joins TRBV6-2 or TRBV6-3 to TRBJ2-1; 9 bases agree with TRBD2. Specimen: whole blood. The CDR3 coding sequence is TGTGCCAGCAGCAGCGGGGGGAACTCGGTGGATGAGCAGTTCTTC. The encoded protein is CASSSGGNSVDEQFF.